One and the same sample provided the 27 T cell receptor beta chains below, sequenced in a study of T cells in Graves' hyperthyroidism and ophthalmopathy. The investigators amplified TCR beta CDR3 regions from RNA transcripts. First-round RT-PCR targeting the TCR CDR3 was performed with the HTBI primer set. TCRdb re-derived calls from the multiplex PCR reads in MiXCR, one entry per CDR3 protein. The top ten clones hold 3% to 4.5% of a sample with approximately 600,000 distinct CDR3 sequences, 15% to 20% of them seen once. Sequences were obtained from blood. The receptors come from a woman in her thirties with Graves' hyperthyroidism.

Many counts were recorded for this clonotype. The chain carries TRBV12-3 or TRBV12-4 and TRBJ2-7, with D perhaps TRBD2 (6 bases). V lost 1 base, J lost 5 bases, and 15 bases lay in between. CDR3 length: 15 residues. The CDR3 DNA follows: TGTGCCAGCAGTTTAGGGGGCGGGGTCCGGGACGAGCAGTACTTC. As protein: CASSLGGGVRDEQYF.

V and J are TRBV6-2 or TRBV6-3 and TRBJ2-1; tentatively, D is TRBD1 (6 bases). V lost 4 bases to trimming and J lost 0 bases, with 13 bases between them. The CDR3 runs to 16 residues. The V gene's germline CDR1 is MNHEY and CDR2 SVGEGT. The DNA of the CDR3 is TGTGCCAGCAGTTCAACCGGGACATACTCCTACAATGAGCAGTTCTTC. As protein: CASSSTGTYSYNEQFF.

The chain couples TRBV5-6 to TRBJ2-5, with TRBD1 matching 9 bases. Germline trimming cut 4 bases from V and 3 bases from J; bases unmatched to any gene: 7. The CDR3 runs 15 residues. Germline CDR1 is SGHDT and CDR2 is YYEEEE. CDR3 nucleotides: TGTGCCAGCAGCACCACAGGGGGCAGCGAAGAGACCCAGTACTTC. Translating gives CASSTTGGSEETQYF.

There are a few counts of this clonotype. The chain is built from TRBV4-1 and TRBJ2-5; D is unresolved. V was shortened by 0 bases and J by 9 bases, with 11 bases between the two germline ends. From germline, CDR1 is MGHRA and CDR2 YSYEKL. This CDR3 has 13 residues. The CDR3 loop is CASSQESPVAQYF. Written as DNA, the CDR3 is TGCGCCAGCAGCCAAGAGAGTCCGGTGGCCCAGTACTTC.

The rearrangement uses TRBV14 and TRBJ2-5, with D maybe TRBD1 (7 bases). V lost 1 base to trimming and J lost 3 bases, with 12 bases between them. CDR1 and CDR2 from the germline V gene are SGHDN and FVKESK. This CDR3 has 15 amino acids. DNA for the CDR3: TGTGCCAGCAGCCAAGGGACAGGCGGGGAAGAGACCCAGTACTTC. It translates to CASSQGTGGEETQYF.

This clonotype has a count of ten or more. The V gene is TRBV2, the J gene TRBJ1-4, with D hard to call. V lost 3 bases to trimming and J lost 7 bases, with 0 bases between them. This CDR3 has 10 residues. In germline, CDR1 is SNHLY, CDR2 FYNNEI. The CDR3 reads CASSDEKLFF. The CDR3 region has the DNA TGTGCCAGCAGTGATGAAAAACTGTTTTTT.

This clonotype was seen ten or more times. This chain joins TRBV28 and TRBJ2-1; 12 positions agree with TRBD2. Per germline, CDR1 MDHEN and CDR2 SYDVKM. The CDR3 has 17 residues. After removal of 3 bases from V and 4 bases from J, the junction contained 7 bases not matched to a gene. The CDR3 spells CASSLSLLAGGYNEQFF. CDR3 coding DNA: TGTGCCAGCAGTTTGTCACTACTAGCGGGAGGTTACAATGAGCAGTTCTTC.

This clonotype was found many times. The chain carries TRBV2 and TRBJ2-4; D is unclear. Germline-derived CDR1 and CDR2 are SNHLY and FYNNEI. The V end was cut by 7 bases, the J end by 3 bases, with 10 bases between. This CDR3 spans 13 amino acids. The CDR3 DNA follows: TGTGCCAGCATAGGAGATGGCAAAAACATTCAGTACTTC. It encodes CASIGDGKNIQYF.

This clonotype occurred many times. V gene TRBV12-3 or TRBV12-4 combines with J gene TRBJ2-7; D gene unclear. The CDR3 spans 14 residues. The V end was cut by 3 bases, the J end by 5 bases, with 14 bases between. CDR3 amino acids: CASSFAGTSDEQYF. CDR3 bases: TGTGCCAGCAGTTTCGCCGGTACGTCGGACGAGCAGTACTTC.

V is TRBV6-2 or TRBV6-3 and J is TRBJ1-5, with D unclear. The CDR3 totals 16 residues. Trimming took off 6 bases at V and 0 bases at J, with 15 bases between the two ends. The germline CDR1 and CDR2 sequences are MNHEY and SVGEGT. The CDR3 region has the DNA TGTGCCAGCAGAGGATTAGGGCCTTATAGCAATCAGCCCCAGCATTTT. This sequence encodes CASRGLGPYSNQPQHF.

At least ten counts were recorded for this clonotype. The chain joins TRBV6-1 to TRBJ2-7; D is undetermined. V was clipped by 5 bases and J by 2 bases, with 16 bases between them. The CDR3 is 15 residues long. Germline CDR1 MNHNS, CDR2 SASEGT. The CDR3, as DNA: TGTGCCAGCAGTCCGAGTGGCACCCTCCCCTACGAGCAGTACTTC. Translation gives CASSPSGTLPYEQYF.

The chain joins TRBV19 to TRBJ2-1; TRBD2 aligns across 7 bases. Germline V gives CDR1 LNHDA, CDR2 SQIVND (reference sequence). The CDR3 consists of 15 residues. V dropped 1 base and J dropped 7; count of bases not matched to a gene: 7. The CDR3 bases are TGTGCCAGTAGTATAGGTACACTAGCGAAGAATGAGCAGTTCTTC. It encodes CASSIGTLAKNEQFF.

This clonotype was found many times. V and J are TRBV7-8 and TRBJ2-3; D is ambiguous. This CDR3 is 15 amino acids long. Trimming left V 3 bases short and J 0 bases short, with 10 bases between. The germline V gene has CDR1 SGHVS and CDR2 FQNEAQ. CDR3 DNA sequence: TGTGCCAGCAGCTTCGGACCCTCTAGCACAGATACGCAGTATTTT. Protein: CASSFGPSSTDTQYF.

This clonotype was detected a few times. The chain joins TRBV10-3 to TRBJ1-3, with unresolved D. The length of the CDR3 is 13 residues. CDR1 and CDR2 from the germline V gene are ENHRY and SYGVKD. V shed 8 bases and J shed 0 bases, with 8 bases lying between them. In DNA form, the CDR3 reads TGTGCCATCGGTAAGGACTCTGGAAACACCATATATTTT. Protein: CAIGKDSGNTIYF.

This clonotype was found a few times. The chain links TRBV30 to TRBJ2-7; possibly TRBD2 for D (7 bases). The CDR3 sequence is 12 residues long. The germline CDR1 and CDR2 sequences are GTSNPN and SVGIG (reference sequence). The V gene lost 5 bases and the J gene lost 3 bases, with 11 bases spanning the gap. DNA for the CDR3: TGTGCCTGGCGGGGGGCAAGCTACGAGCAGTACTTC. Its protein product is CAWRGASYEQYF.

This clonotype showed up many times. The chain recombines TRBV30 with TRBJ1-1, with D perhaps TRBD1 (6 bases). V dropped 2 bases and J dropped 6 bases, with 16 bases sitting between them. Per the germline V gene, CDR1 is GTSNPN and CDR2 is SVGIG (reference sequence). The CDR3 totals 14 residues. The CDR3 DNA reads as TGTGCCTGGAGTTTAGGGGGTCAGATCGCTGAAGCTTTCTTT. It encodes CAWSLGGQIAEAFF. The full variable domain, in which reference TRBV30 and TRBJ1-1 provide the parts outside the CDR3, is SQTIHQWPATLVQPVGSPLSLECTVEGTSNPNLYWYRQAAGRGLQLLFYSVGIGQISSEVPQNLSASRPQDRQFILSSKKLLLSDSGFYLCAWSLGGQIAEAFFGQGTRLTVV.

Many counts were recorded for this clonotype. The chain's CDR3 is CASSLEYRNTGELFF. CDR3 DNA sequence: TGTGCCAGCAGCTTAGAGTACAGAAACACCGGGGAGCTGTTTTTT. This chain joins TRBV11-2 and TRBJ2-2, with no clear D. This CDR3 region has 15 residues. Germline assignment: CDR1 SGHAT and CDR2 FQNNGV. V was clipped by 0 bases and J by 2 bases, with 7 bases between them.

The chain recombines TRBV9 with TRBJ1-1, with a possible D match to TRBD1 (6 bases). V lost 4 bases and J lost 4, with 20 bases in between. CDR3 length: 16 amino acids. Germline loops: CDR1 SGDLS, CDR2 YYNGEE. DNA of the CDR3: TGTGCCAGCAGCCAAAACTTCGACAGGTTGGGCACTGAAGCTTTCTTT. It yields the protein CASSQNFDRLGTEAFF.

In its sample, this clonotype was seen a few times. The chain links TRBV3-1 to TRBJ1-4; D might be TRBD1 (5 bases). In germline, CDR1 is LGHDT, CDR2 YNNKEL (reference sequence). The CDR3 has 13 residues. Trimming removed 0 bases at V and 8 bases at J, with 7 bases between. The CDR3 region has the DNA TGTGCCAGCAGCCAAGACAGGGAAGAAAAACTGTTTTTT. Protein sequence: CASSQDREEKLFF. Complete variable domain (other parts from reference TRBV3-1 and TRBJ1-4): DTAVSQTPKYLVTQMGNDKSIKCEQNLGHDTMYWYKQDSKKFLKIMFSYNNKELIINETVPNRFSPKSPDKAHLNLHINSLELGDSAVYFCASSQDREEKLFFGSGTQLSVL.

The rearrangement uses TRBV6-5 and TRBJ2-3; weak D call: TRBD1 (5 bases). The CDR3 covers 14 residues. The V gene lost 0 bases and the J gene lost 6 bases, with 10 bases spanning the gap. Germline lookup yields CDR1 MNHEY and CDR2 SVGAGI. DNA for the CDR3: TGTGCCAGCAGTTACTCCTATAGGGGTGATACGCAGTATTTT. Its translation is CASSYSYRGDTQYF.

At least ten counts were recorded for this clonotype. This chain uses TRBV28 with TRBJ2-7; D is uncertain. This CDR3 contains 15 residues. CDR1 is MDHEN and CDR2 is SYDVKM in the germline V gene. Between the trimmed V and J ends, which lost 7 bases and 2 bases, there was a span of 18 bases. CDR3 DNA sequence: TGTGCCAGCAACCACGCTTGGTCCCCGACCTACGAGCAGTACTTC. Protein sequence: CASNHAWSPTYEQYF.

This chain joins TRBV6-1 and TRBJ2-7; D may be TRBD1 or TRBD2 (5 bases each). The V and J ends lost 5 bases and 6 bases respectively, with 23 bases between them. The CDR3 length is 16 residues. Germline CDR1 reads MNHNS; CDR2 reads SASEGT. This CDR3 is CASSQTTGTGWLEQYF. In DNA form, the CDR3 reads TGTGCCAGCAGTCAAACTACCGGGACCGGGTGGCTCGAGCAGTACTTC.

This clonotype was counted a few times. This rearrangement joins TRBV6-5 to TRBJ1-6; a weak D match, TRBD1 (5 bases). The CDR3 is made up of 15 amino acids. Per the germline V gene, CDR1 is MNHEY and CDR2 is SVGAGI. The V and J ends lost 1 base and 7 bases respectively, with 11 bases between them. As DNA, the CDR3 is TGTGCCAGCAGTTACTACCAGGGAGGCAATTCACCCCTCCACTTT. Its protein product is CASSYYQGGNSPLHF.

This clonotype was observed at least ten times. The J gene is TRBJ2-4, the V gene TRBV11-1; D possibly corresponds to TRBD2 (8 bases). CDR3 size: 15 residues. Trimming removed 5 bases from V and 8 bases from J, with 19 bases in between. Germline values: CDR1 SGHAT, CDR2 FQDESV (reference sequence). CDR3 in DNA: TGTGCCAGCAGCGCCGGGAGGGGGCCTGTATACATTCAGTACTTC. This sequence encodes CASSAGRGPVYIQYF. The whole variable domain, remainder taken from reference TRBV11-1 and TRBJ2-4, is EAEVAQSPRYKITEKSQAVAFWCDPISGHATLYWYRQILGQGPELLVQFQDESVVDDSQLPKDRFSAERLKGVDSTLKIQPAELGDSAMYLCASSAGRGPVYIQYFGAGTRLSVL.

There are many counts of this clonotype. This chain links TRBV29-1 with TRBJ2-7, with D perhaps TRBD2 (6 bases). This CDR3 spans 13 amino acids. CDR1 SQVTM and CDR2 ANQGSEA come from the germline V gene. CDR3 coding DNA: TGCAACTCCGAGGCGGGAAGGGTCTACGAGCAGTACTTC. Residues: CNSEAGRVYEQYF.

The chain links TRBV20-1 to TRBJ1-1; 9 positions match TRBD1. The junction had 5 bases not matched to a gene; V was cut back by 3 bases and J by 3 bases. The CDR3 spans 14 residues. Germline CDR1 and CDR2: DFQATT and SNEGSKA (reference sequence). Written as DNA, the CDR3 is TGCAGTGCTAGTGGGGACAGGGCTTACACTGAAGCTTTCTTT. The encoded protein is CSASGDRAYTEAFF.

This clonotype was recorded a few times. The CDR3 DNA reads TGCAGTGCTAGACGACGCATGGACAGAAACTATAATTCACCCCTCCACTTT. Translated: CSARRRMDRNYNSPLHF. This chain connects TRBV20-1 to TRBJ1-6, with D possibly TRBD1 on 6 matching bases. V lost 2 bases and J lost 3, with 17 bases in between. There are 17 residues in the CDR3. Germline V lookup: CDR1 DFQATT, CDR2 SNEGSKA (reference sequence).